This T cell receptor (beta chain) emerged from a study of cytomegalovirus exposure and HLA in healthy donors. Study findings and constraints: Some V segments, including TRBV6-2 and TRBV6-3, were excluded as indistinguishable.

For this clone: The antigen is not known.

Germline V gene data show CDR1 as WNHNN and CDR2 as SYGVQD (reference sequence). This CDR3 is 14 amino acids long. Trimming left V 0 bases short and J 3 bases short, with 9 bases between. The PCR used 60 Vbeta and 13 Jbeta primers. Sequencing used immunoSEQ multiplex PCR; TCRdb keeps in-frame clones, though not all of them. The sample holds about 210,000 clones; 78% are singletons and the top ten take 0.4% to 0.6%. There were likely unrecorded immune exposures, though donors were nominally healthy when sampled. The chain couples TRBV10-1 to TRBJ2-7; perhaps TRBD1 as D (5 bases). The sample was PBMCs. The TCR comes from a boy aged 5-17 years in good health and CMV-seronegative. CDR3 amino acids: CASSESGRVYEQYF. Written as DNA, the CDR3 is TGCGCCAGCAGTGAGTCCGGCAGGGTCTACGAGCAGTACTTC.